What follows is one T cell receptor beta chain and its context. Its target is not known. This record comes from a study of T cell repertoires in cytomegalovirus infection. Study information: Indicated by public TCR beta signatures were CMV infection and matching HLA type.

TCRdb reprocessed the reads with MiXCR, giving one entry per CDR3 protein. The table has 35,000 or so distinct CDR3 sequences, about 48% seen once. Germline V lookup: CDR1 SGHNT, CDR2 YENEEA. The junction had 8 bases not matched to a gene; V was cut back by 8 bases and J by 0 bases. The CDR3 contains 17 residues. V usage is TRBV11-3 and J usage is TRBJ2-1; 12 nucleotides line up with TRBD2. This material consisted of CD8+ T cells from cultured PBMCs, taken from culture after CMV antigen stimulation. The sequence derives from a human donor in good health (CMV status not recorded). Some clones in this sample may be carry-over from other donors' samples. This chain's CDR3 is CASSRLAGVSSYNEQFF. CDR3 nucleotide sequence: TGTGCCAGCTCGAGACTAGCGGGGGTTAGCTCCTACAATGAGCAGTTCTTC.